The sequence of this T cell receptor (beta chain) was determined in a study of T cell responses to AZD1222 COVID-19 vaccine. Study-wide findings and caveats: The donor cohort was predominantly white British with a female majority, and clonal diversity may have been underestimated.

About this clone itself: The antigen remains unidentified.

Produced via immunoSEQ multiplex PCR; TCRdb's table is partial and in-frame only. The sample includes 180,000 or so clones, around 90% seen only once; the top ten take roughly 2%. The CDR3 runs to 13 residues. In germline, CDR1 is SEHNR, CDR2 FQNEAQ (reference sequence). The V gene lost 5 bases and the J gene lost 3 bases, with 10 bases spanning the gap. This TCR derives from an adult who received the AZD1222 COVID-19 vaccine. This rearrangement joins TRBV7-9 to TRBJ1-2, with D unresolved. This material consisted of peripheral blood, taken 28 days after the second AZD1222 dose. CDR3 sequence reads: CASSPSTYYGYTF. The CDR3 DNA reads TGTGCCAGCAGCCCGAGCACTTACTATGGCTACACCTTC.